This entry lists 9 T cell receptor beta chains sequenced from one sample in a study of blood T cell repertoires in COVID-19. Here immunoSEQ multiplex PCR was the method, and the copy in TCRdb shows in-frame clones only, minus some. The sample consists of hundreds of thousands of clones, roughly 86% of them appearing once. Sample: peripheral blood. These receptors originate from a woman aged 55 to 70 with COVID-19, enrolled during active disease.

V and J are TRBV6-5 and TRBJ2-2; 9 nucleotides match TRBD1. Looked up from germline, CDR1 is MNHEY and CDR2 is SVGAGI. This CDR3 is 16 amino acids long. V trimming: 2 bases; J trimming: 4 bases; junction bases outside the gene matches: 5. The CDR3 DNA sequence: TGTGCCAGCAGTTACACACAGGGGGCGGGCACCGGGGAGCTGTTTTTT. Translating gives CASSYTQGAGTGELFF.

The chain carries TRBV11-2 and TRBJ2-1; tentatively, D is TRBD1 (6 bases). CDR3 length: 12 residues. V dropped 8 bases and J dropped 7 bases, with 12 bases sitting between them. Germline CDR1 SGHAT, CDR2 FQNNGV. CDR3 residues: CASSGEWNEQFF. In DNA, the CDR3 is TGTGCCAGCTCAGGGGAGTGGAATGAGCAGTTCTTC. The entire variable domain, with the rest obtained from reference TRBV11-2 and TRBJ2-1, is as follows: EAGVAQSPRYKIIEKRQSVAFWCNPISGHATLYWYQQILGQGPKLLIQFQNNGVVDDSQLPKDRFSAERLKGVDSTLKIQPAKLEDSAVYLCASSGEWNEQFFGPGTRLTVL.

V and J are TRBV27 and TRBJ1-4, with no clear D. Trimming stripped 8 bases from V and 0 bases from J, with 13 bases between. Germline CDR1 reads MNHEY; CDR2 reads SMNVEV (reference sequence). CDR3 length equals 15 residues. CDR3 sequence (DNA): TGTGCCAGCCGGGGAACCGGGGCAACTAATGAAAAACTGTTTTTT. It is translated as CASRGTGATNEKLFF.

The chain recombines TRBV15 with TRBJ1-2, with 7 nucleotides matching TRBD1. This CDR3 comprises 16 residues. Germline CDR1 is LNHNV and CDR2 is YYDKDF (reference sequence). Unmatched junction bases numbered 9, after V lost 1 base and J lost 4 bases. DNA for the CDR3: TGTGCCACCAGCAGAGTGGGGACAGAAAGGGGCTATGGCTACACCTTC. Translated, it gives CATSRVGTERGYGYTF.

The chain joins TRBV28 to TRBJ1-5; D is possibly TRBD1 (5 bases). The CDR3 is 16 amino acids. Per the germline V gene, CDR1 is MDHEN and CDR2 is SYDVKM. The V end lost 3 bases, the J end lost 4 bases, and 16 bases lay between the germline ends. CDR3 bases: TGTGCCAGCAGTTTCCTGCGTCAGGGTTGGAATCAGCCCCAGCATTTT. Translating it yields CASSFLRQGWNQPQHF.

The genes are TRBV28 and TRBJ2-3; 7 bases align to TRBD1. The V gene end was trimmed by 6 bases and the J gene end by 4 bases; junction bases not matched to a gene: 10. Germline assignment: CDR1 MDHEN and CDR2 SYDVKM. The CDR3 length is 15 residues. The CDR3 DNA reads TGTGCCAGCAGCTCTACAGGGGTAAGGTCAGATACGCAGTATTTT. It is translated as CASSSTGVRSDTQYF.

CDR3 protein: CASSGGDRNVEDTQYF. Here the CDR3 DNA reads TGTGCCAGTAGTGGGGGGGACAGGAACGTAGAAGATACGCAGTATTTT. The chain joins TRBV19 to TRBJ2-3; possibly TRBD1 for D (8 bases). V lost 5 bases and J lost 5, with 20 bases in between. The length of the CDR3 is 16 residues. From germline, CDR1 is LNHDA and CDR2 SQIVND (reference sequence).

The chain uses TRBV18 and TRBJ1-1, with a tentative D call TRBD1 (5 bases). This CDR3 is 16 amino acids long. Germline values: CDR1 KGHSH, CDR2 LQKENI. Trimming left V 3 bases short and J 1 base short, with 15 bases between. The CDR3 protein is CASSPRGGGANTEAFF. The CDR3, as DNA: TGTGCCAGCTCACCGCGAGGAGGAGGGGCGAACACTGAAGCTTTCTTT.

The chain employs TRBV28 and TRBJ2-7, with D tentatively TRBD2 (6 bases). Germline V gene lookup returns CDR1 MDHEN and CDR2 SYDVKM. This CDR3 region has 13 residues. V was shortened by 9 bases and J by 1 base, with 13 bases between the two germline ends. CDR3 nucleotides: TGTGCCAGTGGAGGGGTTTGGTCCTACGAGCAGTACTTC. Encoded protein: CASGGVWSYEQYF.